This T cell receptor beta chain was profiled in a study of shared clonotypes between healthy human individuals. Several immunoSEQ 96-well plates shared each subset's DNA, each plate a replicate. The table came from immunoSEQ multiplex PCR; TCRdb's copy has only in-frame clones and leaves some out. Found here are about 2 million clones, over 85% of them singletons; the top ten hold approximately 0.13%. The source material was naive CD4+ T cells sorted from blood. Subset denoted: CD45RA+ positively selected. The clonotype comes from a young man in good health.

The CDR3 DNA is TGTGCCAGCTCACCACCGGTCCGCGGTAGAGGGAATGAGCAGTTCTTC. Translated: CASSPPVRGRGNEQFF. This chain connects TRBV18 to TRBJ2-1, with a tentative D call TRBD2 (5 bases). V lost 0 bases to trimming and J lost 7 bases, with 16 bases between them. Germline V gene data show CDR1 as KGHSH and CDR2 as LQKENI. The CDR3 is made up of 16 amino acids.